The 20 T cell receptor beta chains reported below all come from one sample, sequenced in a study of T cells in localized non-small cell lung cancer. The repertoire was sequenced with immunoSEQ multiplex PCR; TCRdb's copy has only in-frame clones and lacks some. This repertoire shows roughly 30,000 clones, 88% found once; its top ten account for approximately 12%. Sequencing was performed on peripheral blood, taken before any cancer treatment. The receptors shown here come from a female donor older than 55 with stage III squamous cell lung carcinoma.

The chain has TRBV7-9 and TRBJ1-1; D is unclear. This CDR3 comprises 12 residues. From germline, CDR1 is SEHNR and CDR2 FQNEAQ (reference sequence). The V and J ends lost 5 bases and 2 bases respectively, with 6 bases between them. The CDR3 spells CASSPRNTEAFF. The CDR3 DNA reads TGTGCCAGCAGCCCAAGAAACACTGAAGCTTTCTTT. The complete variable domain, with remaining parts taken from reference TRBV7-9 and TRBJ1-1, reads DTGVSQNPRHKITKRGQNVTFRCDPISEHNRLYWYRQTLGQGPEFLTYFQNEAQLEKSRLLSDRFSAERPKGSFSTLEIQRTEQGDSAMYLCASSPRNTEAFFGQGTRLTVV.

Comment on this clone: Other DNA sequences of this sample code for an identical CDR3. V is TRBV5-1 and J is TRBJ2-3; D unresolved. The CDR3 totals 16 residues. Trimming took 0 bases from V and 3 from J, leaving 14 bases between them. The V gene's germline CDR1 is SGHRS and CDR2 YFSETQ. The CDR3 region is CASSLGSTAITDTQYF. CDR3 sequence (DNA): TGCGCCAGCAGCTTGGGAAGCACAGCAATAACAGATACGCAGTATTTT.

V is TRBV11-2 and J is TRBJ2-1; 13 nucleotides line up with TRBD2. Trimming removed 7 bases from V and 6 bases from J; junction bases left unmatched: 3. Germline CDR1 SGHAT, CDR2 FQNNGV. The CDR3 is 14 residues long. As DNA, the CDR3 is TGTGCCAGCAAGAGACTAGCGGGGGGCAATGAGCAGTTCTTC. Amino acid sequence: CASKRLAGGNEQFF.

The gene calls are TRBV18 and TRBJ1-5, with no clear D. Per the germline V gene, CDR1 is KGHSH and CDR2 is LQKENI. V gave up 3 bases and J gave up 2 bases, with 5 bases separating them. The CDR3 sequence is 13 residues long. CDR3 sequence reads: CASSPGRNQPQHF. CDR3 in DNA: TGTGCCAGCTCACCGGGCCGCAATCAGCCCCAGCATTTT.

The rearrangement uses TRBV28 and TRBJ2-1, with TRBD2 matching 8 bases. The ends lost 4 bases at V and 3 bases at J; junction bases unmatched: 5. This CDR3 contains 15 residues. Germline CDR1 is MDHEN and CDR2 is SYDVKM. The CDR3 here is CASSSPSGYYNEQFF. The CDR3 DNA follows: TGTGCCAGCAGTTCCCCTAGCGGGTACTACAATGAGCAGTTCTTC.

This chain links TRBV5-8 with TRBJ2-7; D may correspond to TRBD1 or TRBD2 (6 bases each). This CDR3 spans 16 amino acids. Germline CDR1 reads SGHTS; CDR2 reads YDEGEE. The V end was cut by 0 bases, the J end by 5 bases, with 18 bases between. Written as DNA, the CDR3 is TGTGCCAGCAGCTTGGGGACTCGGGGGCGGGCCCACGAGCAGTACTTC. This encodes CASSLGTRGRAHEQYF.

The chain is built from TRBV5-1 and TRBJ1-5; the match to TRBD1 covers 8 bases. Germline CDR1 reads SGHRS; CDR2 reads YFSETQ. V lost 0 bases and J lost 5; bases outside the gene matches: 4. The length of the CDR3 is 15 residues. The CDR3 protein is CASSLGQGAHQPQHF. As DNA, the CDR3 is TGCGCCAGCAGCTTGGGTCAGGGGGCTCATCAGCCCCAGCATTTT.

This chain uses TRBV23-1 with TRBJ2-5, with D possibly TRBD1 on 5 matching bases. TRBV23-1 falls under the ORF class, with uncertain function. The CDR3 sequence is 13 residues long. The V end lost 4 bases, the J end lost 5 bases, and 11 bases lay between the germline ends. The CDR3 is CASSPHRRETQYF. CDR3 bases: TGCGCCAGCAGTCCTCACAGGCGGGAGACCCAGTACTTC.

In nucleotides, the CDR3 is TGTGCCAGCAGCCCTCGGGACAGCTGGACCGGGGAGCTGTTTTTT. Amino acid sequence: CASSPRDSWTGELFF. V is TRBV5-4 and J is TRBJ2-2, with 7 bases fitting TRBD1. V lost 4 bases, J lost 5 bases, and 8 bases stayed unmatched. The CDR3 consists of 15 residues. Germline V lookup: CDR1 SGHNT, CDR2 YYREEE (reference sequence).

As DNA, the CDR3 is TGTGCCAGCAGCCCGCCGGGACAGGGGGTCAATGAGCAGTTCTTC. It yields the protein CASSPPGQGVNEQFF. The V and J genes are TRBV7-9 and TRBJ2-1; 11 bases fit TRBD1. CDR3 size: 15 residues. Germline lookup yields CDR1 SEHNR and CDR2 FQNEAQ (reference sequence). With 5 bases clipped from V and 6 bases from J, the junction kept 6 bases outside the gene matches.

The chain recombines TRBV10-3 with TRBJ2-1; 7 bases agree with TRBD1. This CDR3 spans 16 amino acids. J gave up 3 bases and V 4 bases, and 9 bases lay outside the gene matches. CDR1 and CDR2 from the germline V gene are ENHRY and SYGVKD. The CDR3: CAISGLQGTRYNEQFF. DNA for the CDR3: TGTGCCATCAGTGGCCTACAGGGGACCCGCTACAATGAGCAGTTCTTC.

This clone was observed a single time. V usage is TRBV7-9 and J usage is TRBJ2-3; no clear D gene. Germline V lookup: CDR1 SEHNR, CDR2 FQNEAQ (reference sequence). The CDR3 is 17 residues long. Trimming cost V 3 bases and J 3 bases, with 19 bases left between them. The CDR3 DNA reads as TGTGCCAGCAGCTTGAGTGGTATTGGGTTAGTGACAGATACGCAGTATTTT. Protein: CASSLSGIGLVTDTQYF.

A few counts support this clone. The CDR3 bases are TGCAGCGTTGAAGGAAGCTACCAAGACACTGAAGCTTTCTTT. It yields the protein CSVEGSYQDTEAFF. V gene TRBV29-1 combines with J gene TRBJ1-1; D is unresolved. V lost 1 base and J 3 bases, leaving 12 bases between the germline ends. The length of the CDR3 is 14 residues. Per the germline V gene, CDR1 is SQVTM and CDR2 is ANQGSEA.

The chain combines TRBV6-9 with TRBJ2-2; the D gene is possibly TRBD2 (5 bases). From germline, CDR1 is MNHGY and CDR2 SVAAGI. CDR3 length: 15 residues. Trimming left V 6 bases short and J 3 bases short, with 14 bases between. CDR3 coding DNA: TGTGCCAGCAGCCCTCGGGGATCGTACACCGGGGAGCTGTTTTTT. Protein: CASSPRGSYTGELFF.

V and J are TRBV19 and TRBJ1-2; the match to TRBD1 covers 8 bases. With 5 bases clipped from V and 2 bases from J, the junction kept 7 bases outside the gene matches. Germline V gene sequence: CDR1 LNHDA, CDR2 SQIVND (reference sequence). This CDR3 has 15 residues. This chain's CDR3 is CASSFSRTGNYGYTF. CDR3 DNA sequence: TGTGCCAGTAGTTTCAGTCGGACAGGGAACTATGGCTACACCTTC.

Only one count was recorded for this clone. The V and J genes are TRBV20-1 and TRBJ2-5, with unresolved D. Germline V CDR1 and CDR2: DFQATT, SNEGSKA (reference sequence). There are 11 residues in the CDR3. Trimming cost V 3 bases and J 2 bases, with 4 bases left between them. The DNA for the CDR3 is TGCAGTGCTAGCGGTCAAGAGACCCAGTACTTC. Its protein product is CSASGQETQYF.

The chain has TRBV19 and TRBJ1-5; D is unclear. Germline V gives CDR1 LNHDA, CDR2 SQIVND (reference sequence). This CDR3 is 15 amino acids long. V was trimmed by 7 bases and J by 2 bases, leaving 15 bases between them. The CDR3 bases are TGTGCCAGTAACGAGTCGGGGAGGCGCAATCAGCCCCAGCATTTT. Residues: CASNESGRRNQPQHF.

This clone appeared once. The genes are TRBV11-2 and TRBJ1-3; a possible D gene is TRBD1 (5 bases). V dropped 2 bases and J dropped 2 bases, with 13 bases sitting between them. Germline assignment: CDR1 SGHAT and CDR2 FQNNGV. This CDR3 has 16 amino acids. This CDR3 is CASSLSRGRTGNTIYF. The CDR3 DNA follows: TGTGCCAGCAGCTTATCAAGGGGTAGGACTGGAAACACCATATATTTT.

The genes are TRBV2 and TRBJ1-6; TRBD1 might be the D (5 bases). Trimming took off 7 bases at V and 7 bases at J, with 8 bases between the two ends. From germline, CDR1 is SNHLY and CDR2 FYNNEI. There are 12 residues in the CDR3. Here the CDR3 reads CASTRQNSPLHF. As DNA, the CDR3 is TGTGCCAGCACTCGACAGAATTCACCCCTCCACTTT.

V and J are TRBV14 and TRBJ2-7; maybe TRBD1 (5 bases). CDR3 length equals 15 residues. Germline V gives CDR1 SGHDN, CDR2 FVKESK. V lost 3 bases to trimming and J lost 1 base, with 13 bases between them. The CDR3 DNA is TGTGCCAGCAGCCAGACCAGGGAAACGTCCTACGAGCAGTACTTC. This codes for CASSQTRETSYEQYF.